The rows below give T cell receptor beta chains drawn from one sample of a study of blood T cell repertoires in COVID-19. Data came from immunoSEQ multiplex PCR; TCRdb stores just in-frame clones and leaves some out. The table shows roughly 41,000 clones, with 70% to 90% occurring only once. Sequencing was performed on peripheral blood. All receptors derive from a human donor in a cohort sampled during active COVID-19. The donor label of this sample is uncertain. CDR3s include the opening cysteine and the closing phenylalanine or tryptophan. D genes are given only for firm matches. Clone size is stated in some rows and not others, as once, few, many or a class when expanded.

clone_size j_call d_call v_call cdr3_nt cdr3_aa
NA TRBJ2-1 NA TRBV7-2 TGTGCCAGCAGCCCGGACTATAACAATGAGCAGTTCTTC CASSPDYNNEQFF
NA TRBJ1-2 TRBD1 TRBV5-4 TGTGCCAGCAGCCAGGACAGGGGAGGTTCGCCCGAAAATGGCTACACCTTC CASSQDRGGSPENGYTF
NA TRBJ1-1 NA TRBV6-5 TGTGCCAGCAGTTACTCCAGAAGCACTGAAGCTTTCTTT CASSYSRSTEAFF
NA TRBJ1-4 TRBD1 TRBV19 TGTGCCAGTAGGCCCATCGGGACAGGGGAGATGGAAAAACTGTTTTTT CASRPIGTGEMEKLFF
NA TRBJ2-1 NA TRBV7-9 TGTGCCAGCAGTCCAAGGGAGTCCTACAATGAGCAGTTCTTC CASSPRESYNEQFF
few TRBJ1-1 NA TRBV7-8 TGTGCCAGCAGCTTAGTATCCCGGAGAGGCACTGAAGCTTTCTTT CASSLVSRRGTEAFF
NA TRBJ2-5 NA TRBV7-7 TGTGCTAGCAGCTTAATGGCAGGGGGAGGAGAGACCCAGTACTTC CASSLMAGGGETQYF
few TRBJ2-1 NA TRBV7-2 TGTGCCAGCAGCCGCAGAGCGGACTCCTACAATGAGCAGTTCTTC CASSRRADSYNEQFF
NA TRBJ2-3 TRBD2 TRBV10-3 TGTGCCATCAGTGATCCTAGCGGGGGGAAGGCAGATACGCAGTATTTT CAISDPSGGKADTQYF
NA TRBJ2-5 NA TRBV11-2 TGTGCCAGCAGCTTATCAGGAAGGGAGACCCAGTACTTC CASSLSGRETQYF
NA TRBJ1-2 NA TRBV4-1 TGCGCCAGCAGCCAATATCGCGGCGTCGAGGTAGGCTACACCTTC CASSQYRGVEVGYTF
NA TRBJ2-3 TRBD1 TRBV5-1 TGCGCCAGCAGCCTATCGGACAGGACTAGCACAGATACGCAGTATTTT CASSLSDRTSTDTQYF
NA TRBJ2-4 NA TRBV4-1 TGCGCCAGCAGCCACCCAGGGGAGGGTTCAGGCAAAAACATTCAGTACTTC CASSHPGEGSGKNIQYF
NA TRBJ1-1 NA TRBV29-1 TGCAGCGTTGCTTTAGGGGCGAGCACTGAAGCTTTCTTT CSVALGASTEAFF
NA TRBJ2-1 TRBD2 TRBV7-3 TGTGCCAGCAGCTTAAGCCCTGCGGGGGACAATGAGCAGTTCTTC CASSLSPAGDNEQFF
NA TRBJ1-3 NA TRBV27 TGTGCCAGCAGCCCCGAGTCCACAGGGATCTCTGGAAACACCATATATTTT CASSPESTGISGNTIYF
NA TRBJ1-2 TRBD1 TRBV9 TGTGCCAGTCGGACAGGGCACGGCTACACCTTC CASRTGHGYTF
NA TRBJ1-6 TRBD1 TRBV19 TGTGCCAGTAGTAATCCGACAGGGGGTGCCTATAATTCACCCCTCCACTTT CASSNPTGGAYNSPLHF